This T cell receptor (beta chain) was sequenced for a study of cytomegalovirus exposure and HLA in healthy donors. In the study overall: HLA-typed donors were the source of 83 million or so unique TCRs held in an early data release.

In the PCR, 60 Vbeta and 13 Jbeta primers were used. Assay: immunoSEQ multiplex PCR; the TCRdb copy retains only in-frame clones and omits some. The sample has around 200,000 clones, more than 75% seen once; the top ten hold 6%. The CDR3 totals 15 residues. J lost 5 bases, V lost 2 bases, and 5 bases had no gene match. Germline V lookup: CDR1 MGHDK, CDR2 SYGVNS. Study-wide points: Later on, analysis showed that most CMV-associated TCR beta chains appeared to be HLA-restricted. With high specificity and sensitivity, the classifier reportedly diagnosed cytomegalovirus status. For most subjects, TCR beta sequences were reported to predict HLA-A and HLA-B alleles with accuracy.

With regard to this clone: What it binds is unknown.

The TCR sequence derives from a man aged 35 to 55 in good health and CMV-seropositive. Sequencing was performed on PBMCs. V gene TRBV25-1 combines with J gene TRBJ1-4, with 7 positions matching TRBD1. CDR3 protein: CASSEPQGVNEKLFF. The CDR3 DNA is TGTGCCAGCAGTGAACCGCAGGGGGTGAATGAAAAACTGTTTTTT.